Reported below is one TCR beta chain. RNA was extracted with the RNeasy kit, and a quantity of roughly 0.5 to 1 ug was reverse transcribed using random hexamers. An immunoSEQ multiplex PCR generated amplified TCR beta CDR3 products spanning 54 Vbeta and 13 Jbeta. TCRdb itself ran the immunoSEQ multiplex PCR reads through MiXCR, one entry per CDR3 protein. The profile shows 95,000 to 150,000 distinct CDR3 sequences, 85% to 95% of them singletons. The CDR3 loop spans 14 amino acids. Trimming cost V 6 bases and J 5 bases, with 16 bases left between them. The germline V gene encodes CDR1 MDHEN and CDR2 SYDVKM. Sequencing of TCR beta, carried out with a high-throughput approach, was applied to CD8+ and CD4+ T cells from the blood. The multiple sclerosis controls comprised treatment-naive patients whose relapsing-remitting disease was stable or active. Negative isolation yielded the CD8+ and CD4+ T cells, while FACS enriched the TEMRA cells.

This sample was included in a study of CD8 T cells in Susac syndrome. Sequenced sample: CD8+ T cells from PBMCs. The sequence came from a human donor with multiple sclerosis. The chain links TRBV28 to TRBJ2-5, with a possible D match to TRBD2 (5 bases). The CDR3 DNA follows: TGTGCCAGCAGCCAAGGGAGCTTCGGGGAGACCCAGTACTTC. This gives the protein CASSQGSFGETQYF.